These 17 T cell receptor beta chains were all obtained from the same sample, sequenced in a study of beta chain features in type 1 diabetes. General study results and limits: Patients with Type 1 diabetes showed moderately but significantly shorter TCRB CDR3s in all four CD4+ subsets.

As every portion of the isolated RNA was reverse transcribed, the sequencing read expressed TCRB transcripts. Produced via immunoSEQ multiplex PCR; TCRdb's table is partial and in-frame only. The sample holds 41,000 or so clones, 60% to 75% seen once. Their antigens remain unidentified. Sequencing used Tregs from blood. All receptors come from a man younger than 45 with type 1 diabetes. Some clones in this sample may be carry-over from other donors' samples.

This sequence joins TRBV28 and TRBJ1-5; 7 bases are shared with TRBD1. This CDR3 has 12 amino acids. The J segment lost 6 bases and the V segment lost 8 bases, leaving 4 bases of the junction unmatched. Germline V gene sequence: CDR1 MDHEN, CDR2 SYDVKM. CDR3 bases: TGTGCCAGCGACAGGGAAGGTCAGCCCCAGCATTTT. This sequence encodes CASDREGQPQHF.

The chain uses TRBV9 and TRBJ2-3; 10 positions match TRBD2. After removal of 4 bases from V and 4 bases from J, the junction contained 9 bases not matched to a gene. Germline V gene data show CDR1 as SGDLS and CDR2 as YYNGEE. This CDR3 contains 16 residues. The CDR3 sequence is CASSPPSSGGADTQYF. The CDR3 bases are TGTGCCAGCAGCCCACCGTCTAGCGGGGGCGCAGATACGCAGTATTTT.

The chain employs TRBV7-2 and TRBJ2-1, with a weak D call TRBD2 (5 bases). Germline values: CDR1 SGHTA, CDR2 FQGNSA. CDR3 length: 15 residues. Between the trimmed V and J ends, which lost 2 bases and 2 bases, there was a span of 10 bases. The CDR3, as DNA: TGTGCCAGCAGCTTATTGGCGGGCGCCTACAATGAGCAGTTCTTC. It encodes CASSLLAGAYNEQFF.

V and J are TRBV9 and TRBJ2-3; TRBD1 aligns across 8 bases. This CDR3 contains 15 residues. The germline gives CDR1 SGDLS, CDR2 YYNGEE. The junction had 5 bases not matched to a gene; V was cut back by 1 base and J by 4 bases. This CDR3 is CASSVQGAMPDTQYF. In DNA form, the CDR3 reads TGTGCCAGCAGCGTACAGGGGGCGATGCCAGATACGCAGTATTTT.

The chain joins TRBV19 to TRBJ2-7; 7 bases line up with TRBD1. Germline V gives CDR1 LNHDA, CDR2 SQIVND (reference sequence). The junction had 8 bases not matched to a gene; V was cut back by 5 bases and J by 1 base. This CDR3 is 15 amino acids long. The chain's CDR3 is CASSALDRRSYEQYF. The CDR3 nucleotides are TGTGCCAGTAGTGCCCTGGACAGGAGATCCTACGAGCAGTACTTC.

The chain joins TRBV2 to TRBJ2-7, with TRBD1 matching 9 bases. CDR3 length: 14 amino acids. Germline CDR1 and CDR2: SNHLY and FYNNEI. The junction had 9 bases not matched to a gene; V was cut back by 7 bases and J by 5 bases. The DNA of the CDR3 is TGTGCCAGCAAGCCGGGACAGGGAAGGGACGAGCAGTACTTC. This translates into CASKPGQGRDEQYF.

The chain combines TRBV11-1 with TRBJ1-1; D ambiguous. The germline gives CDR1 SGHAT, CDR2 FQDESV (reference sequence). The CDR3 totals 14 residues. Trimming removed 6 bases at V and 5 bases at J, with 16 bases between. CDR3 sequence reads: CASSHGAIGTEAFF. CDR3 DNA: TGTGCCAGCAGTCACGGAGCCATCGGGACTGAAGCTTTCTTT. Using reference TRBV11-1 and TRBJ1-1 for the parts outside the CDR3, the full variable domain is EAEVAQSPRYKITEKSQAVAFWCDPISGHATLYWYRQILGQGPELLVQFQDESVVDDSQLPKDRFSAERLKGVDSTLKIQPAELGDSAMYLCASSHGAIGTEAFFGQGTRLTVV.

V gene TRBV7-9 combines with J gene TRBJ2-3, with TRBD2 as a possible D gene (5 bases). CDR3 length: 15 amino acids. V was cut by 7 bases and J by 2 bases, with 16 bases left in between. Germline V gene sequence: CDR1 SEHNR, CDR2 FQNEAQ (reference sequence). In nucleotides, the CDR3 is TGTGCCAGCACCCCCGGGATACTATCCACAGATACGCAGTATTTT. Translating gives CASTPGILSTDTQYF.

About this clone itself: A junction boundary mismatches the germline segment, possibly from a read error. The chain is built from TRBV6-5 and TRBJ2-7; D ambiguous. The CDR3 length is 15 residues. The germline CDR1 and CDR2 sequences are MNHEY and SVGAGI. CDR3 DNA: TGTGCCAGCAGTTTCACCGCCTCCCCGATATACGAGCGGTACTTC. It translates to CASSFTASPIYERYF.

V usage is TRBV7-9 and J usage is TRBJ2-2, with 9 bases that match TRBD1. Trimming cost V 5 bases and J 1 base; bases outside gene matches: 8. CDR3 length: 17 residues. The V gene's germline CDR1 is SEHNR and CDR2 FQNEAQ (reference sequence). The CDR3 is CASSPSSGQGNTGELFF. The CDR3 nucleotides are TGTGCCAGCAGCCCTAGTTCGGGACAGGGGAACACCGGGGAGCTGTTTTTT.

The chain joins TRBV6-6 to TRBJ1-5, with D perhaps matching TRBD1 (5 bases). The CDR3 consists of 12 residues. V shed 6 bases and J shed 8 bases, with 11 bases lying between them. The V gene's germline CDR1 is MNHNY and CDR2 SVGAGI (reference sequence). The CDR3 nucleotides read TGTGCCAGCAGGGGACTTGGGGAGCCCCAGCATTTT. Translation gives CASRGLGEPQHF.

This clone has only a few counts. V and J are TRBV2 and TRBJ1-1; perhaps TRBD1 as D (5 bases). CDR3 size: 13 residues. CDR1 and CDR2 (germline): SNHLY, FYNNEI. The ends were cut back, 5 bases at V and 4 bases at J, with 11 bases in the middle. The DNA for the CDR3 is TGTGCCAGCAGTCGAGAGCAGGGCACTGAAGCTTTCTTT. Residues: CASSREQGTEAFF.

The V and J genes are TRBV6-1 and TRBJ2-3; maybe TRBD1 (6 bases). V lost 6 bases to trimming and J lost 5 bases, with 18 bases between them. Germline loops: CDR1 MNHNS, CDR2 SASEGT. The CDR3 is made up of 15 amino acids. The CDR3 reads CASSPLGARGDTQYF. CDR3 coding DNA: TGTGCCAGCAGCCCTCTGGGGGCCAGGGGAGATACGCAGTATTTT.

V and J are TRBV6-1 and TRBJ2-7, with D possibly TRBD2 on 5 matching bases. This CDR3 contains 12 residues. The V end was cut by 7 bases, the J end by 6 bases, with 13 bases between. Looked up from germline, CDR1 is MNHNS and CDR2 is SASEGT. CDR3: CASKGRAIEQYF. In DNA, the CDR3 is TGTGCCAGCAAAGGGCGGGCGATCGAGCAGTACTTC.

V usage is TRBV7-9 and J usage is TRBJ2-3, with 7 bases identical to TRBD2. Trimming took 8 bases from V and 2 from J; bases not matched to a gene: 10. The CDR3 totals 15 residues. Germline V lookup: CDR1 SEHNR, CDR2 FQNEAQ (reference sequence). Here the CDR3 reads CASRPPSGNTDTQYF. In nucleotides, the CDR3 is TGTGCCAGCCGCCCCCCTAGCGGCAACACAGATACGCAGTATTTT.

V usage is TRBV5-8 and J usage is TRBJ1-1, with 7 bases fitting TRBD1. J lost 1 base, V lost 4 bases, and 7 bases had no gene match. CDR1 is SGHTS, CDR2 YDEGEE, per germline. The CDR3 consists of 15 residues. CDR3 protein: CASSRRQGSNTEAFF. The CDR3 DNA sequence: TGTGCCAGCAGCCGCAGACAGGGATCGAACACTGAAGCTTTCTTT.

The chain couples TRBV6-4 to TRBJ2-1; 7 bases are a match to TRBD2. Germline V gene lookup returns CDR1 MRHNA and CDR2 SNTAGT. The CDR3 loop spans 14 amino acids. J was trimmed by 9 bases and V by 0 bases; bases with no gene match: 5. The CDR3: CASSDSIGGGEQFF. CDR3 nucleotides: TGTGCCAGCAGTGACTCGATTGGCGGGGGTGAGCAGTTCTTC.